This TCR beta chain was sequenced during a study of cytomegalovirus exposure and HLA in healthy donors. General study findings and limits: It emerged from a later analysis that several of the most significant clusters appeared to be linked to common viral pathogens.

Primers for the PCR totalled 60 Vbeta and 13 Jbeta. Generated by immunoSEQ multiplex PCR, the TCRdb table keeps only in-frame clones and is missing some. Of fewer than 250,000 clones listed, more than 80% are singletons. As to this clone: Its antigen is still unknown.

The CDR3 is 14 amino acids. The V segment lost 4 bases and the J segment 6 bases; nucleotides outside the gene matches: 4. In germline, CDR1 is LGHNA, CDR2 YNFKEQ. The TCR originated in a man younger than 40 in good health and CMV-seronegative. This chain joins TRBV4-2 and TRBJ1-5; 9 bases agree with TRBD1. The source material was PBMCs. The CDR3 DNA reads as TGTGCCAGCAGCCTGGGACAGGGAAGTCAGCCCCAGCATTTT. Its protein is CASSLGQGSQPQHF.